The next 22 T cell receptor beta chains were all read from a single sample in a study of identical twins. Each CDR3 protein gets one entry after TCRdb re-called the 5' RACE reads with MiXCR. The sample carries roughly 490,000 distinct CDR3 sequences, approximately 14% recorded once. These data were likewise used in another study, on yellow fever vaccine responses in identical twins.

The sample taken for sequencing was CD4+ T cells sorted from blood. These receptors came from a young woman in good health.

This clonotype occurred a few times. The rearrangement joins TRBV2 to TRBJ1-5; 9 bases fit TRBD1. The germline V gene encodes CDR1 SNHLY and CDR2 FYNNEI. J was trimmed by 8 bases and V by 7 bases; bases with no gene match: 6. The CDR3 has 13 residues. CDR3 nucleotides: TGTGCCAGCACCGGGGACAGGGTTGAGCCCCAGCATTTT. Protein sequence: CASTGDRVEPQHF.

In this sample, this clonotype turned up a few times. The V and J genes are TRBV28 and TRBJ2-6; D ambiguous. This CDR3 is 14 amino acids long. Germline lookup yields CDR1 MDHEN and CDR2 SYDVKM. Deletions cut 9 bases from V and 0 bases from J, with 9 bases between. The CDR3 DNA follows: TGTGCCAGTTCTCAACACTCTGGGGCCAACGTCCTGACTTTC. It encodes CASSQHSGANVLTF.

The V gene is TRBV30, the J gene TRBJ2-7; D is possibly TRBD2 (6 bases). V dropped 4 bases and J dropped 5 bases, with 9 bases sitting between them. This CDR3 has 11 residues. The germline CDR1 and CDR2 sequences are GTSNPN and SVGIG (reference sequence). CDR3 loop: CAWKRGDEQYF. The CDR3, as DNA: TGTGCCTGGAAGCGCGGGGACGAGCAGTACTTC.

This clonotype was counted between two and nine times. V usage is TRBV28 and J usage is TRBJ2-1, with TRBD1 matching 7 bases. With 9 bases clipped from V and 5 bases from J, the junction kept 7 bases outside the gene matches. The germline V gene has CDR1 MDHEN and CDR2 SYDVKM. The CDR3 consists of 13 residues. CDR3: CASHGTVDNEQFF. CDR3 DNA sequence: TGTGCCAGTCACGGGACAGTGGACAATGAGCAGTTCTTC.

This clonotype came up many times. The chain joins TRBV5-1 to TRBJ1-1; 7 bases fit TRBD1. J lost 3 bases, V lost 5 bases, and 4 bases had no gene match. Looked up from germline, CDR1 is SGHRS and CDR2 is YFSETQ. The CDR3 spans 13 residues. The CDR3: CASSRTGDTEAFF. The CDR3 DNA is TGCGCCAGCAGTCGTACAGGGGACACTGAAGCTTTCTTT.

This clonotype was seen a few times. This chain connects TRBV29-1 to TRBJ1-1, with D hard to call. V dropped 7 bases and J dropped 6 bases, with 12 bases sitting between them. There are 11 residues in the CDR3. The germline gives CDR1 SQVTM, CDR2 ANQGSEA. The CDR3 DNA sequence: TGCAGCGAAGCCAGCCAGCCTGAAGCTTTCTTT. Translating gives CSEASQPEAFF.

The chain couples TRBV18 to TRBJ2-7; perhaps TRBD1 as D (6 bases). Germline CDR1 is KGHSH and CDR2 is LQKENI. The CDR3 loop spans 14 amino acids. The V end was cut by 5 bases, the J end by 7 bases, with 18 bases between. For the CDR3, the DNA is TGTGCCAGCTCAAATTACAGGGACAATAGGGAGCAGTACTTC. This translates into CASSNYRDNREQYF.

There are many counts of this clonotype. In DNA, the CDR3 is TGCAGTGCTAGAGCCGGGGTGGGAAAACTGTTTTTT. It codes for CSARAGVGKLFF. V usage is TRBV20-1 and J usage is TRBJ1-4; no definite D call. This CDR3 spans 12 amino acids. The V end lost 1 base, the J end lost 10 bases, and 10 bases lay between the germline ends. CDR1 and CDR2 (germline): DFQATT, SNEGSKA (reference sequence).

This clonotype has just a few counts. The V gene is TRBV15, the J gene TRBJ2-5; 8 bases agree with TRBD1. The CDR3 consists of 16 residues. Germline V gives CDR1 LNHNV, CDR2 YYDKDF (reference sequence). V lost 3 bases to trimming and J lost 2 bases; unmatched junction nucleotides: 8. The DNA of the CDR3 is TGTGCCACCAGCAGTACAGGGGGATACAGGCAAGAGACCCAGTACTTC. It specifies CATSSTGGYRQETQYF. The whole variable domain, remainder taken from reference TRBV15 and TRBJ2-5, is DAMVIQNPRYQVTQFGKPVTLSCSQTLNHNVMYWYQQKSSQAPKLLFHYYDKDFNNEADTPDNFQSRRPNTSFCFLDIRSPGLGDTAMYLCATSSTGGYRQETQYFGPGTRLLVL.

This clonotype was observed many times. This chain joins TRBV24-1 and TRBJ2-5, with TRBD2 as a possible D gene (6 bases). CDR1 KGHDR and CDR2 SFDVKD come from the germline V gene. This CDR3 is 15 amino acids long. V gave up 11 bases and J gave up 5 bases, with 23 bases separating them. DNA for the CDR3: TGTGCCATAGGACACTCGGGAGCATCGGTTGAGACCCAGTACTTC. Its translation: CAIGHSGASVETQYF.

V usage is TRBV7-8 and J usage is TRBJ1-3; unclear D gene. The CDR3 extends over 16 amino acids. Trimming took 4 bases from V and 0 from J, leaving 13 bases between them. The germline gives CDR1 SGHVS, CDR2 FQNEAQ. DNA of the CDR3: TGTGCCAGCAGCTGGACCGGACGTTTCTCTGGAAACACCATATATTTT. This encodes CASSWTGRFSGNTIYF.

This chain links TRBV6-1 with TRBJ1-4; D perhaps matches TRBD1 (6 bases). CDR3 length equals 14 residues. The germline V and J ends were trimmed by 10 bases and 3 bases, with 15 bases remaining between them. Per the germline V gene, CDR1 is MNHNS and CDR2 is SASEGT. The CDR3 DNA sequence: TGTGCCACTCAACAGGGTGCGGCTAATGAAAAACTGTTTTTT. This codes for CATQQGAANEKLFF.

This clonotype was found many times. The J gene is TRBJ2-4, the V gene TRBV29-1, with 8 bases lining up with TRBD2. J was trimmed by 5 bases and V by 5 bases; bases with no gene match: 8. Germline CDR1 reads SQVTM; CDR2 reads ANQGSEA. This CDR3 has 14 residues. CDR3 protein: CSVLVMGLENIQYF. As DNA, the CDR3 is TGCAGCGTTTTGGTAATGGGACTAGAAAACATTCAGTACTTC.

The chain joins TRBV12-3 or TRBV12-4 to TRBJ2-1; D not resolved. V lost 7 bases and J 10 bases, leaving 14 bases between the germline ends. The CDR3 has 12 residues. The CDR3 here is CASKDMGSEQFF. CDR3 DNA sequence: TGTGCCAGCAAGGATATGGGAAGCGAGCAGTTCTTC.

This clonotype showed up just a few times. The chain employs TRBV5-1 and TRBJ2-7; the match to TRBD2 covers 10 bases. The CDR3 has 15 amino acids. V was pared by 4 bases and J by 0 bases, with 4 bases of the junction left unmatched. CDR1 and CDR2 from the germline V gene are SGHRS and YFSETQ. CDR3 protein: CASSGGTSVSYEQYF. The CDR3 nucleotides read TGCGCCAGCAGCGGAGGGACTAGCGTCTCCTACGAGCAGTACTTC.

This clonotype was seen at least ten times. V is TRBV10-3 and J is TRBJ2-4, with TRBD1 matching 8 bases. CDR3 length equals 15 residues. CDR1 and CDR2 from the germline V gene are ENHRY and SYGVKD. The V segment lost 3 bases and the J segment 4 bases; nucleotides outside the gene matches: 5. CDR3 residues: CAISESGQGKNIQYF. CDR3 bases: TGTGCCATCAGTGAATCCGGACAGGGTAAAAACATTCAGTACTTC.

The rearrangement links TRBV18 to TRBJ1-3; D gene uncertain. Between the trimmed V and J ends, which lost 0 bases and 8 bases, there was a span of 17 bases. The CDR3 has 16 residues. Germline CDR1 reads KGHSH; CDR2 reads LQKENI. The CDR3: CASSPPRSFSFDTIYF. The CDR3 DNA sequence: TGTGCCAGCTCACCACCGCGGTCGTTCAGTTTTGACACCATATATTTT.

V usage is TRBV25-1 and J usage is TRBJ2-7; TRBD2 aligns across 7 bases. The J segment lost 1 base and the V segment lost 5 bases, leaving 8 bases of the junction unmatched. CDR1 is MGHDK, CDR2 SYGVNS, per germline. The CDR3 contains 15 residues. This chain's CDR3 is CASSPKMRGSYEQYF. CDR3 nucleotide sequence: TGTGCCAGCAGTCCAAAGATGCGGGGGTCCTACGAGCAGTACTTC.

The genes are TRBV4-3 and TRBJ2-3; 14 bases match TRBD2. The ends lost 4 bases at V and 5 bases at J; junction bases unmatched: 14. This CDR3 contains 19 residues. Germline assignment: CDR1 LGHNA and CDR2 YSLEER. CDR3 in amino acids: CASSLSRGRGLAGGDTQYF. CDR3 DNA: TGCGCCAGCAGCCTTTCAAGGGGGCGTGGACTAGCGGGAGGAGATACGCAGTATTTT.

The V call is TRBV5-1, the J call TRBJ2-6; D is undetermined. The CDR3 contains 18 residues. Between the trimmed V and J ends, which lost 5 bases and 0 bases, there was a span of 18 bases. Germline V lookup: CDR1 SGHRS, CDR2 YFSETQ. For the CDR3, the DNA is TGCGCCAGCAGTTCCGTTGGGGTCTACAGCTCTGGGGCCAACGTCCTGACTTTC. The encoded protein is CASSSVGVYSSGANVLTF.

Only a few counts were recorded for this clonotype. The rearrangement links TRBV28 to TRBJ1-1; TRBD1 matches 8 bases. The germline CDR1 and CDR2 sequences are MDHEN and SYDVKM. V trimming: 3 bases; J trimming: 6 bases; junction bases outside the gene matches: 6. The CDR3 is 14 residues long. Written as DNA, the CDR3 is TGTGCCAGCAGTTTCGGGGCAGGGGGCGCTGAAGCTTTCTTT. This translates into CASSFGAGGAEAFF. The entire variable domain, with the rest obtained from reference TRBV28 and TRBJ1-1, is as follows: DVKVTQSSRYLVKRTGEKVFLECVQDMDHENMFWYRQDPGLGLRLIYFSYDVKMKEKGDIPEGYSVSREKKERFSLILESASTNQTSMYLCASSFGAGGAEAFFGQGTRLTVV.

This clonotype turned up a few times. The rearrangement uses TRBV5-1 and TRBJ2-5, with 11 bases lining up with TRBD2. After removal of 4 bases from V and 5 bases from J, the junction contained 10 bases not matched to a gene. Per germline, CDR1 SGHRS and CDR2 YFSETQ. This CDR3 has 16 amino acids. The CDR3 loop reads CASSTQTSGAMETQYF. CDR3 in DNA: TGCGCCAGCAGCACCCAGACTAGCGGGGCTATGGAGACCCAGTACTTC.